This T cell receptor beta chain came from a study of blood T cell repertoires in COVID-19. Study context: From the United States, Italy and Spain came samples of acute and convalescent COVID-19. The cDNA or gDNA used as material had been derived from T cells, B-cell-depleted T cells, or PBMCs.

This clone was seen a few times. Original processing methods: Researchers report that nucleated cell counts were estimated from reference gene primer amplification. TCRdb keeps only in-frame clones here, not all; method: immunoSEQ multiplex PCR. The V and J calls and clone size come from that table; D and trimming were worked out from the DNA. The data show 35,000 to 45,000 clones, around 86% seen once. Losses at the gene ends were 6 bases for V and 6 bases for J; bases not matched to a gene: 5. Germline V lookup: CDR1 SQVTM, CDR2 ANQGSEA. The CDR3 spans 14 residues. The sequence came from a man aged 35 to 55 with active COVID-19. The genes are TRBV29-1 and TRBJ2-7; TRBD2 agrees at 16 bases. The sample taken for sequencing was peripheral blood. This CDR3 reads CSVGTSGREAEQYF. DNA for the CDR3: TGCAGCGTCGGGACTAGCGGGAGGGAAGCCGAGCAGTACTTC.